These 4 T cell receptor beta chains came from one sample sequenced in a study of cytomegalovirus exposure and HLA in healthy donors. A multiplex PCR was run with 60 Vbeta primers and 13 Jbeta primers. Libraries were prepared by immunoSEQ multiplex PCR; TCRdb keeps only in-frame clonotypes and omits some of them. The data contain fewer than 150,000 clones, 78% of them singletons. Sequencing used PBMCs. These receptors were collected from a male donor in good health and CMV-seronegative.

The rearrangement joins TRBV19 to TRBJ2-2; a weak D match, TRBD2 (6 bases). The germline CDR1 and CDR2 sequences are LNHDA and SQIVND (reference sequence). Trimming took off 7 bases at V and 7 bases at J, with 16 bases between the two ends. The CDR3 runs to 14 residues. The CDR3 region is CASKNWRDGGELFF. CDR3 coding DNA: TGTGCCAGTAAAAACTGGCGGGACGGCGGGGAGCTGTTTTTT.

The V gene is TRBV19, the J gene TRBJ1-2; a possible D gene is TRBD1 (5 bases). The CDR3 is made up of 15 amino acids. Trimming stripped 0 bases from V and 3 bases from J, with 11 bases between. Germline values: CDR1 LNHDA, CDR2 SQIVND (reference sequence). The CDR3 sequence: CASSIDPPGDYGYTF. For the CDR3, the DNA is TGTGCCAGTAGTATAGATCCGCCGGGGGACTATGGCTACACCTTC.

The CDR3 here is CASSLQGYNQPQHF. For the CDR3, the DNA is TGTGCCAGCAGCTTACAGGGATACAATCAGCCCCAGCATTTT. The chain combines TRBV7-9 with TRBJ1-5; perhaps TRBD1 as D (5 bases). The V gene's germline CDR1 is SEHNR and CDR2 FQNEAQ (reference sequence). The CDR3 length is 14 residues. V was cut by 2 bases and J by 3 bases, with 8 bases left in between.

The V and J genes are TRBV15 and TRBJ1-6; D remains ambiguous. The CDR3 spans 15 residues. Trimming removed 0 bases from V and 9 bases from J, with 12 bases in between. Germline V lookup: CDR1 LNHNV, CDR2 YYDKDF (reference sequence). CDR3 in DNA: TGTGCCACCAGCAGAGATTATGGAGAGGGTTCACCCCTCCACTTT. Protein sequence: CATSRDYGEGSPLHF.